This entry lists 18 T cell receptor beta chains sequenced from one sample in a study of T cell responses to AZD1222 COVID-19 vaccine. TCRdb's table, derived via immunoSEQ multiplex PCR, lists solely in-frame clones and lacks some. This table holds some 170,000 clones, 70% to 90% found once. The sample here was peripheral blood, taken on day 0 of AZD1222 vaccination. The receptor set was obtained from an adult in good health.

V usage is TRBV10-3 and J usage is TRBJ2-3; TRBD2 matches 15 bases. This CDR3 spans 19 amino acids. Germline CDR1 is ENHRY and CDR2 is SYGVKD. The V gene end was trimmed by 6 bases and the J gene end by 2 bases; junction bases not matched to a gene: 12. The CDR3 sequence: CAIRPGLAGGLSPTDTQYF. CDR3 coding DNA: TGTGCCATCAGACCCGGACTAGCGGGAGGGCTCAGCCCCACAGATACGCAGTATTTT.

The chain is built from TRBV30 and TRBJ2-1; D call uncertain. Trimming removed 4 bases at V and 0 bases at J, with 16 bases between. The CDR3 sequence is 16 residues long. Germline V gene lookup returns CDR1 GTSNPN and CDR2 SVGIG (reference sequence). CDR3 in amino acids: CAWNFLGLSSYNEQFF. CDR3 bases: TGTGCCTGGAATTTTTTGGGCCTAAGCTCCTACAATGAGCAGTTCTTC.

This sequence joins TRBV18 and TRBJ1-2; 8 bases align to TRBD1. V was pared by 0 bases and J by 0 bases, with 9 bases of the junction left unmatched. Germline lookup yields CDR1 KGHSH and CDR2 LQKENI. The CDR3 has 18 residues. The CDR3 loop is CASSPPRDRGLANYGYTF. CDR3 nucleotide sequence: TGTGCCAGCTCACCACCGCGCGACAGGGGCCTAGCTAACTATGGCTACACCTTC.

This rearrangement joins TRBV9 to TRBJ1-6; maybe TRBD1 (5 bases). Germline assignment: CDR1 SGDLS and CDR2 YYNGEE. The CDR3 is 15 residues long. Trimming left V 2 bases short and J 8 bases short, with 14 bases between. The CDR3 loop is CASSVMGREDSPLHF. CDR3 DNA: TGTGCCAGCAGCGTGATGGGCAGGGAGGATTCACCCCTCCACTTT.

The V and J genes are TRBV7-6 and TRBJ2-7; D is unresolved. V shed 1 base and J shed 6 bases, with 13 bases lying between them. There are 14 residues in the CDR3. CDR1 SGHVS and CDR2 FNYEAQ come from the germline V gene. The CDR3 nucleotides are TGTGCCAGCAGCTTAGTGTTAGGTCCCCTCGAGCAGTACTTC. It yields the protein CASSLVLGPLEQYF.

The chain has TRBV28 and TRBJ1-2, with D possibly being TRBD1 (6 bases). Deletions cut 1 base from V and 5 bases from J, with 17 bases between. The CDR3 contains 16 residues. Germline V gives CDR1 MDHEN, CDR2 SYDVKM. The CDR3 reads CASSLLQDSYRYGYTF. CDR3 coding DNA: TGTGCCAGCAGTTTATTGCAGGACAGCTATAGGTATGGCTACACCTTC.

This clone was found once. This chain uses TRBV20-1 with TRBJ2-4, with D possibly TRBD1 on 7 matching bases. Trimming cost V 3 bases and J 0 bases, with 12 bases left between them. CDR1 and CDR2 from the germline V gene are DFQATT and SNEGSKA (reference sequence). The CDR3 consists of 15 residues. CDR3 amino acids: CSASYRGLAKNIQYF. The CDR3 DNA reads TGCAGTGCTAGTTACAGGGGACTAGCCAAAAACATTCAGTACTTC.

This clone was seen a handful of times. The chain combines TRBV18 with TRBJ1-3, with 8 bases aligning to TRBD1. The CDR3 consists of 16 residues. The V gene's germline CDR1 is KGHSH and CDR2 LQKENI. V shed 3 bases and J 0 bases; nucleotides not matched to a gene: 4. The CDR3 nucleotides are TGTGCCAGCTCACCGGGACAGGCCATCTCTGGAAACACCATATATTTT. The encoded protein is CASSPGQAISGNTIYF.

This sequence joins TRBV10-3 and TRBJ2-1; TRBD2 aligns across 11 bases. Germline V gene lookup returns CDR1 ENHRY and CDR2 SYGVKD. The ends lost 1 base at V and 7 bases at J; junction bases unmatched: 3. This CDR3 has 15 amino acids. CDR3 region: CAISEWLAGGNEQFF. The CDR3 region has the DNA TGTGCCATCAGTGAGTGGCTAGCGGGAGGTAATGAGCAGTTCTTC.

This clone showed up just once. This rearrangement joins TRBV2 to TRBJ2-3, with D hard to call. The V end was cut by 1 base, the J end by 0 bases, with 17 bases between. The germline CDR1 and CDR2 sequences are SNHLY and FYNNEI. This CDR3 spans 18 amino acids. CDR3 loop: CASSEVVVRETSTDTQYF. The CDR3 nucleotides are TGTGCCAGCAGTGAAGTTGTAGTCAGAGAAACGAGCACAGATACGCAGTATTTT.

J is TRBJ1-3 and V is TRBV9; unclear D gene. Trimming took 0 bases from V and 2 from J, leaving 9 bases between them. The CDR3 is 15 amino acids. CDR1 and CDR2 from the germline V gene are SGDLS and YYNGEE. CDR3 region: CASSVGGLAGNTIYF. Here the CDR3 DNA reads TGTGCCAGCAGCGTAGGGGGATTAGCTGGAAACACCATATATTTT.

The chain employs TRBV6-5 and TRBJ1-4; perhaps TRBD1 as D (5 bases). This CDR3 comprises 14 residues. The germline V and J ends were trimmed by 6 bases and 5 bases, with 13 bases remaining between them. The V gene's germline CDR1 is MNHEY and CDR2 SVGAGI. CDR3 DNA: TGTGCCAGCAGCCGGGACGGGATAAATGAAAAACTGTTTTTT. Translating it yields CASSRDGINEKLFF.

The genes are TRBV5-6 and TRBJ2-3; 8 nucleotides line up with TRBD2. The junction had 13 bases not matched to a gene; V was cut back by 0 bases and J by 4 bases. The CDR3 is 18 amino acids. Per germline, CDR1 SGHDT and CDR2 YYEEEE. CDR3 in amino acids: CASSLDSGTRRVADTQYF. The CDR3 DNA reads TGTGCCAGCAGCTTGGACTCCGGGACTAGAAGAGTCGCAGATACGCAGTATTTT.

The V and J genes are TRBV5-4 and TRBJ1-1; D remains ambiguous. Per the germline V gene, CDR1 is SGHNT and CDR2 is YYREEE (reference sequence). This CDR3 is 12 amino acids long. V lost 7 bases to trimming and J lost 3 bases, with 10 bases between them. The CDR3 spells CASGVRDTEAFF. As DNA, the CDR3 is TGTGCCAGCGGGGTGAGGGACACTGAAGCTTTCTTT.

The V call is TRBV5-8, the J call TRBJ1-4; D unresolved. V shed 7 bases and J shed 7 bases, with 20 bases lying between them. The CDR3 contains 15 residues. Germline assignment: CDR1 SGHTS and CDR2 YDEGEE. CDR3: CASDRTSARGEKLFF. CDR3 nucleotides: TGTGCCAGCGACCGTACCAGCGCCCGCGGTGAAAAACTGTTTTTT.

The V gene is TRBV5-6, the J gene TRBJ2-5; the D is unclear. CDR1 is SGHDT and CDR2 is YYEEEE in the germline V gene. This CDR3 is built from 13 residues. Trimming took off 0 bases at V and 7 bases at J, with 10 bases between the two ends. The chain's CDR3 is CASSLEAPGTQYF. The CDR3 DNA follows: TGTGCCAGCAGCTTGGAAGCTCCCGGGACCCAGTACTTC.

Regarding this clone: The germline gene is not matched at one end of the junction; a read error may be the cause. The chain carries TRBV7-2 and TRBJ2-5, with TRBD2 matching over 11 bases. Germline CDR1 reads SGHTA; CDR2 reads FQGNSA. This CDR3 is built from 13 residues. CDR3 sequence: CASGLAGGETQYF. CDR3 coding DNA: TGTGCCAGCGGCTTAGCGGGAGGGGAGACCCAGTACTTC.

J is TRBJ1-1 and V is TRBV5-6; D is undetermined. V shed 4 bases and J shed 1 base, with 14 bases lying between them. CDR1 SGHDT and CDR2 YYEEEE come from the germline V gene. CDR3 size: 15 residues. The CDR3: CASSQRFRTNTEAFF. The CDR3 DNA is TGTGCCAGCAGCCAAAGGTTTCGGACGAACACTGAAGCTTTCTTT.